This T cell receptor (beta chain) appears in the sequencing data of a study of blood T cell repertoires in COVID-19. In the authors' methods: Reference gene primer amplification in the assay estimated nucleated cell counts. Assay used: immunoSEQ multiplex PCR; TCRdb lists only in-frame clones, some missing. The DNA gave D and trimming, while V, J and clone size come from that table. The data contain approximately 190,000 clones, roughly 80% of them singletons. Source material: peripheral blood. This receptor was obtained from a woman in her 40s with acute or convalescent COVID-19.

As DNA, the CDR3 is TGTGCCAGCAGCTTACCGCCAGGGCTTGGGACAGATACGCAGTATTTT. This sequence encodes CASSLPPGLGTDTQYF. The rearrangement joins TRBV7-6 to TRBJ2-3; weak D call: TRBD1 (5 bases). V was clipped by 2 bases and J by 3 bases, with 15 bases between them. The CDR3 extends over 16 amino acids. The germline CDR1 and CDR2 sequences are SGHVS and FNYEAQ.